This is a list of T cell receptor beta chains from one sample in a study of high-grade serous ovarian cancer treatment subgroups. Produced via immunoSEQ multiplex PCR; TCRdb's table is partial and in-frame only. This sample has around 8,100 clones, with around 80% found just once. Sequenced sample: tumor tissue. These receptors all come from a human donor with high-grade serous ovarian cancer. Each CDR3 is given with its conserved first and last residue. The order of the fields is CDR3 protein, CDR3 DNA, J gene, V gene, clone size, D gene. A D gene is named only where the DNA matches it firmly. The listing skips clone size in some rows; elsewhere it reads once, few, many or a size class.

cdr3_aa: CAISESKGTPYNEQFF
cdr3_nt: TGTGCCATCAGTGAGTCCAAAGGGACTCCCTACAATGAGCAGTTCTTC
j_call: TRBJ2-1
v_call: TRBV10-3
clone_size: NA
d_call: NA

cdr3_aa: CASSQGRNEKLFF
cdr3_nt: TGCGCCAGCAGCCAAGGCAGAAATGAAAAACTGTTTTTT
j_call: TRBJ1-4
v_call: TRBV4-1
clone_size: NA
d_call: NA

cdr3_aa: CASSRRTEREAAYEQYF
cdr3_nt: TGTGCCAGCAGCCGCCGGACCGAGCGGGAGGCCGCCTACGAGCAGTACTTC
j_call: TRBJ2-7
v_call: TRBV5-6
clone_size: NA
d_call: TRBD2

cdr3_aa: CAWMYTGTSGLYNEQFF
cdr3_nt: TGTGCCTGGATGTACACCGGGACTAGCGGACTCTACAATGAGCAGTTCTTC
j_call: TRBJ2-1
v_call: TRBV30
clone_size: NA
d_call: TRBD2

cdr3_aa: CASSPVDRMNSPLHF
cdr3_nt: TGTGCCAGCAGCCCAGTAGACAGGATGAATTCACCCCTCCACTTT
j_call: TRBJ1-6
v_call: TRBV9
clone_size: NA
d_call: NA

cdr3_aa: CASSFSGLQEFF
cdr3_nt: TGCGCCAGCAGCTTCTCGGGACTACAGGAGTTCTTC
j_call: TRBJ2-1
v_call: TRBV5-1
clone_size: NA
d_call: TRBD2

cdr3_aa: CSVGSGNTIYF
cdr3_nt: TGCAGCGTTGGGAGTGGAAACACCATATATTTT
j_call: TRBJ1-3
v_call: TRBV29-1
clone_size: once
d_call: NA

cdr3_aa: CASSFDRGSNEKLFF
cdr3_nt: TGTGCCAGCAGCTTCGACAGAGGGAGTAATGAAAAACTGTTTTTT
j_call: TRBJ1-4
v_call: TRBV7-6
clone_size: NA
d_call: NA

cdr3_aa: CASSLTSGYEQYF
cdr3_nt: TGTGCCAGCAGCCTGACTAGCGGCTACGAGCAGTACTTC
j_call: TRBJ2-7
v_call: TRBV7-9
clone_size: NA
d_call: TRBD2

cdr3_aa: CASSRNGGFETQYF
cdr3_nt: TGTGCCAGCAGCAGAAACGGGGGGTTTGAGACCCAGTACTTC
j_call: TRBJ2-5
v_call: TRBV7-2
clone_size: NA
d_call: TRBD2

cdr3_aa: CSVPSGLAGELDTQYF
cdr3_nt: TGCAGCGTTCCGTCGGGACTAGCCGGGGAGTTAGATACGCAGTATTTT
j_call: TRBJ2-3
v_call: TRBV29-1
clone_size: NA
d_call: TRBD2

cdr3_aa: CASSAQEFDEQYF
cdr3_nt: TGTGCCAGCAGCGCCCAGGAGTTCGACGAGCAGTACTTC
j_call: TRBJ2-7
v_call: TRBV21-1
clone_size: NA
d_call: NA

cdr3_aa: CASSVRGTSYEQYF
cdr3_nt: TGTGCCAGCAGCGTCCGAGGTACATCCTACGAGCAGTACTTC
j_call: TRBJ2-7
v_call: TRBV9
clone_size: NA
d_call: NA

cdr3_aa: CASSLAFRPQETQYF
cdr3_nt: TGTGCCAGCAGCTTAGCGTTTCGGCCGCAAGAGACCCAGTACTTC
j_call: TRBJ2-5
v_call: TRBV7-2
clone_size: NA
d_call: NA

cdr3_aa: CASSQGTSGGPYLTDTQYF
cdr3_nt: TGCGCCAGCAGCCAGGGGACTAGCGGGGGCCCTTACCTCACAGATACGCAGTATTTT
j_call: TRBJ2-3
v_call: TRBV5-1
clone_size: NA
d_call: TRBD2

cdr3_aa: CASSSQDRVFETQYF
cdr3_nt: TGTGCCAGCAGCTCCCAGGACAGGGTGTTCGAGACCCAGTACTTC
j_call: TRBJ2-5
v_call: TRBV7-2
clone_size: NA
d_call: TRBD1

cdr3_aa: CASSSRRGEQYF
cdr3_nt: TGTGCCAGCAGCTCCCGCCGTGGCGAGCAGTACTTC
j_call: TRBJ2-7
v_call: TRBV13
clone_size: NA
d_call: NA

cdr3_aa: CASSPEAGGKETQYF
cdr3_nt: TGTGCCAGCAGCCCCGAGGCGGGGGGAAAAGAGACCCAGTACTTC
j_call: TRBJ2-5
v_call: TRBV5-5
clone_size: NA
d_call: TRBD2

cdr3_aa: CASSYTGLAGGNEQFF
cdr3_nt: TGTGCCAGCAGTTACACCGGACTAGCGGGGGGGAATGAGCAGTTCTTC
j_call: TRBJ2-1
v_call: TRBV6-5
clone_size: NA
d_call: TRBD2

cdr3_aa: CAISESTLTSNQPQHF
cdr3_nt: TGTGCCATCAGTGAGTCGACCCTGACTAGCAATCAGCCCCAGCATTTT
j_call: TRBJ1-5
v_call: TRBV10-3
clone_size: NA
d_call: NA

cdr3_aa: CASSLGGGMLWADTQYF
cdr3_nt: TGTGCCAGCAGCCTGGGGGGCGGGATGCTCTGGGCGGATACGCAGTATTTT
j_call: TRBJ2-3
v_call: TRBV11-3
clone_size: NA
d_call: NA

cdr3_aa: CASSGLTGLPNEQFF
cdr3_nt: TGTGCCAGCAGTGGACTCACAGGGCTTCCCAATGAGCAGTTCTTC
j_call: TRBJ2-1
v_call: TRBV6-6
clone_size: NA
d_call: NA

cdr3_aa: CASSSVAGSAYEQYF
cdr3_nt: TGTGCCAGCAGCAGTGTGGCGGGGTCCGCCTACGAGCAGTACTTC
j_call: TRBJ2-7
v_call: TRBV7-9
clone_size: NA
d_call: NA

cdr3_aa: CASSWTGGEETQYF
cdr3_nt: TGCGCCAGCAGCTGGACAGGGGGTGAAGAGACCCAGTACTTC
j_call: TRBJ2-5
v_call: TRBV5-1
clone_size: once
d_call: TRBD1

cdr3_aa: CATRTDSYEQYF
cdr3_nt: TGTGCCACACGGACTGATTCCTACGAGCAGTACTTC
j_call: TRBJ2-7
v_call: TRBV2
clone_size: NA
d_call: NA

cdr3_aa: CASSLWNSGSDTEAFF
cdr3_nt: TGTGCCAGCAGCTTATGGAATTCAGGGTCGGACACTGAAGCTTTCTTT
j_call: TRBJ1-1
v_call: TRBV7-4
clone_size: NA
d_call: NA

cdr3_aa: CASSLSQETQYF
cdr3_nt: TGTGCCAGCAGCTTGTCGCAAGAGACCCAGTACTTC
j_call: TRBJ2-5
v_call: TRBV5-8
clone_size: NA
d_call: NA

cdr3_aa: CASSPWVVGNRGTDTQYF
cdr3_nt: TGTGCCAGCAGCCCGTGGGTTGTTGGCAACAGGGGCACAGATACGCAGTATTTT
j_call: TRBJ2-3
v_call: TRBV11-3
clone_size: NA
d_call: NA

cdr3_aa: CASSLRLAIEQFF
cdr3_nt: TGTGCCAGCAGTTTAAGACTAGCGATTGAGCAGTTCTTC
j_call: TRBJ2-1
v_call: TRBV28
clone_size: NA
d_call: TRBD2

cdr3_aa: CASSQDRVGMNTEAFF
cdr3_nt: TGCGCCAGCAGCCAAGATCGGGTGGGGATGAACACTGAAGCTTTCTTT
j_call: TRBJ1-1
v_call: TRBV5-4
clone_size: NA
d_call: NA

cdr3_aa: CASRLLAGGPAGANVLTF
cdr3_nt: TGTGCCAGCAGATTACTAGCGGGAGGGCCAGCTGGGGCCAACGTCCTGACTTTC
j_call: TRBJ2-6
v_call: TRBV7-9
clone_size: NA
d_call: TRBD2

cdr3_aa: CASSLETGFAGELFF
cdr3_nt: TGTGCCAGCAGCTTAGAAACAGGGTTCGCCGGGGAGCTGTTTTTT
j_call: TRBJ2-2
v_call: TRBV7-8
clone_size: once
d_call: NA

cdr3_aa: CAWSVHPNQPQHF
cdr3_nt: TGTGCCTGGAGTGTGCACCCTAATCAGCCCCAGCATTTT
j_call: TRBJ1-5
v_call: TRBV30
clone_size: NA
d_call: NA

cdr3_aa: CASSQVPGGSYEQYF
cdr3_nt: TGCGCCAGCAGCCAAGTACCAGGGGGATCCTACGAGCAGTACTTC
j_call: TRBJ2-7
v_call: TRBV4-1
clone_size: NA
d_call: TRBD1

cdr3_aa: CASRQTGTGGDEQYF
cdr3_nt: TGTGCCAGCAGACAAACCGGGACAGGGGGCGACGAGCAGTACTTC
j_call: TRBJ2-7
v_call: TRBV2
clone_size: NA
d_call: TRBD1